This T cell receptor (beta chain) was obtained from a study of T-cell memory formation after mild COVID-19. The overall study: Among the donors, TCR clusters were largely specific to each donor.

This CDR3 is built from 14 residues. V was clipped by 6 bases and J by 3 bases; unmatched bases: 6. Germline V gene sequence: CDR1 MNHEY, CDR2 SVGAGI. General observations from the study: Contracting clones from day 15 to 85 showed balanced CD4/CD8; later expanders favored CD4+. Of the contracting clones, CD4+ ones lay mainly in CM and EM, and CD8+ ones in EMRA.

The authors produced TCR alpha and TCR beta cDNA libraries with sample barcodes and UMIs by 5'RACE using constant-segment primers. TCRdb analysed the 5' RACE reads with MiXCR anew, one entry per CDR3 protein. The sample yields about 140,000 distinct CDR3 sequences, around 15% seen once. This clonotype appeared many times. No antigen is known for it. This clonotype was obtained from an adult woman who had mild COVID-19 (a few samples of this study predate the infection). Cell type and time point are not known. Sequencing was carried out using PBMCs or a T cell subset sorted from them (not recorded which). V usage is TRBV6-5 and J usage is TRBJ2-3; the match to TRBD2 covers 7 bases. CDR3 sequence reads: CASSRQGGTDTQYF. CDR3 in DNA: TGTGCCAGCAGCAGGCAGGGAGGGACAGATACGCAGTATTTT.